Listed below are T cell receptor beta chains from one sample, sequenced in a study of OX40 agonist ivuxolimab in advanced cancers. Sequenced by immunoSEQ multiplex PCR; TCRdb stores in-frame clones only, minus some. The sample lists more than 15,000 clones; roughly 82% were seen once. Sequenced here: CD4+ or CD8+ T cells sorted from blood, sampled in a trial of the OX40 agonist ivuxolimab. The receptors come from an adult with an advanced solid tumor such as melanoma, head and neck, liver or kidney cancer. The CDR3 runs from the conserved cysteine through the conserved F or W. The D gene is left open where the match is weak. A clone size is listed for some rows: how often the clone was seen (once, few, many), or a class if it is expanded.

DNA: TGTGCCAGCAGTTCCCCGAGGTCGTACTACGAGCAGTACTTC; CDR3: CASSSPRSYYEQYF; J: TRBJ2-7; size: .; V: TRBV6-6; D: .
DNA: TGTGCCAGCAGCTCTCCCCGGGACGCCTACGAGCAGTACTTC; CDR3: CASSSPRDAYEQYF; J: TRBJ2-7; size: .; V: TRBV5-4; D: .
DNA: TGTGCCAGCAGCTTGGGAGTCGATCAGCCCCAGCATTTT; CDR3: CASSLGVDQPQHF; J: TRBJ1-5; size: .; V: TRBV7-9; D: .
DNA: TGCGCCAGCAGCCCTGTACAGGGGAGCACTGAAGCTTTCTTT; CDR3: CASSPVQGSTEAFF; J: TRBJ1-1; size: .; V: TRBV10-1; D: TRBD1
DNA: TGCGCCAGCAGTGAGTCTAGCGGGGATAGCAATCAGCCCCAGCATTTT; CDR3: CASSESSGDSNQPQHF; J: TRBJ1-5; size: .; V: TRBV10-1; D: .
DNA: TGCGCCAGCAGCTTGCTGGAGAACACCGGGGAGCTGTTTTTT; CDR3: CASSLLENTGELFF; J: TRBJ2-2; size: .; V: TRBV5-1; D: .
DNA: TGCGCCAGCAACCCCAGCAGTATGAACACTGAAGCTTTCTTT; CDR3: CASNPSSMNTEAFF; J: TRBJ1-1; size: .; V: TRBV5-1; D: .
DNA: TGTGCCAGCAGCTATTGGGATCAGCCCCAGCATTTT; CDR3: CASSYWDQPQHF; J: TRBJ1-5; size: .; V: TRBV5-8; D: .
DNA: TGTGCCAGCAGTGAATACGGGACCGCGAACACCGGGGAGCTGTTTTTT; CDR3: CASSEYGTANTGELFF; J: TRBJ2-2; size: .; V: TRBV2; D: .
DNA: TGTGCCAGCAGCCAGCCCCAGCTCTTTAACTATGGCTACACCTTC; CDR3: CASSQPQLFNYGYTF; J: TRBJ1-2; size: .; V: TRBV4-2; D: .
DNA: TGTGCCAGCAGTCCAGACAGGGGTAGGAATTCACCCCTCCACTTT; CDR3: CASSPDRGRNSPLHF; J: TRBJ1-6; size: few; V: TRBV27; D: TRBD1
DNA: TGTGCCAGCAGCTTGGAAGGGGCCCGAGGAAACACCATATATTTT; CDR3: CASSLEGARGNTIYF; J: TRBJ1-3; size: once; V: TRBV5-8; D: .
DNA: TGCAGTGCACCCGGAAGGGGTGAAGCTTTCTTT; CDR3: CSAPGRGEAFF; J: TRBJ1-1; size: .; V: TRBV20-1; D: .
DNA: TGTGCCAGCAGCTTGGGGGGCAGGACAGGGGGCATCACTGAAGCTTTCTTT; CDR3: CASSLGGRTGGITEAFF; J: TRBJ1-1; size: .; V: TRBV5-7; D: TRBD1
DNA: TGTGCCACCAGCCCCAGGAGCGGAGGGGAGCAGTTCTTC; CDR3: CATSPRSGGEQFF; J: TRBJ2-1; size: .; V: TRBV15; D: .
DNA: TGTGCCAGCAGTCTCGCAGAATACTATGGCTACACCTTC; CDR3: CASSLAEYYGYTF; J: TRBJ1-2; size: .; V: TRBV6-1; D: .
DNA: TGTGCCAGCAGCTTAGGGACTAGCAATGAGCAGTTCTTC; CDR3: CASSLGTSNEQFF; J: TRBJ2-1; size: few; V: TRBV7-3; D: TRBD2